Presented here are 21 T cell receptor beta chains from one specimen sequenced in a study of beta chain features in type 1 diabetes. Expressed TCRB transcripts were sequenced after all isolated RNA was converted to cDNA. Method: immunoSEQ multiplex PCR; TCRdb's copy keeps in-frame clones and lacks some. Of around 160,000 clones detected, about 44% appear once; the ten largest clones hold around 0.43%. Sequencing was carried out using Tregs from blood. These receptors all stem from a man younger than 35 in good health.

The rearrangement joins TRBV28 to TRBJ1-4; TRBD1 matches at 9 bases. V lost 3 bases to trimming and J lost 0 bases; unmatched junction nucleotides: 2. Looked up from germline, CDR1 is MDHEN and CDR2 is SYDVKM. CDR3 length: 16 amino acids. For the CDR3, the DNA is TGTGCCAGCAGTTTGGGGACAGGGTCAACTAATGAAAAACTGTTTTTT. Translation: CASSLGTGSTNEKLFF.

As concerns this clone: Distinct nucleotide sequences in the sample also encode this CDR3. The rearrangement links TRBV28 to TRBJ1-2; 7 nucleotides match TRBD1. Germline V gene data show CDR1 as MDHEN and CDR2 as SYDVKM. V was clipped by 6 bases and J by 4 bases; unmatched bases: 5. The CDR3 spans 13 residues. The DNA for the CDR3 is TGTGCCAGCAGCCTACAGGGGATCTATGGCTACACCTTC. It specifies CASSLQGIYGYTF.

The CDR3, as DNA: TGCAGCGTTGAGGGACAGGTGAGCACTGAAGCTTTCTTT. It encodes CSVEGQVSTEAFF. This chain uses TRBV29-1 with TRBJ1-1; TRBD1 matches 8 bases. V shed 3 bases, J shed 4 bases, and the junction held 4 bases outside the gene matches. The CDR3 length is 13 residues. Germline CDR1 is SQVTM and CDR2 is ANQGSEA. The whole variable domain, remainder taken from reference TRBV29-1 and TRBJ1-1, is SAVISQKPSRDICQRGTSLTIQCQVDSQVTMMFWYRQQPGQSLTLIATANQGSEATYESGFVIDKFPISRPNLTFSTLTVSNMSPEDSSIYLCSVEGQVSTEAFFGQGTRLTVV.

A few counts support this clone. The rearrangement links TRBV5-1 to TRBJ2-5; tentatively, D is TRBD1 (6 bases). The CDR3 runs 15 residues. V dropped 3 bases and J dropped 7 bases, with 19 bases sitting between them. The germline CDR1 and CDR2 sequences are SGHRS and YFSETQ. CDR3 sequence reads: CASSSTGHGQGTQYF. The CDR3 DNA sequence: TGCGCCAGCAGCTCGACAGGACATGGGCAGGGGACCCAGTACTTC.

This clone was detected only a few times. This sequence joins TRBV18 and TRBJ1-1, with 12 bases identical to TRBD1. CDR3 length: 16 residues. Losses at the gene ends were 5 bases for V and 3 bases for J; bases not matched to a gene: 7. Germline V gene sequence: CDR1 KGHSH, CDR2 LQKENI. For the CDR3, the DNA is TGTGCCAGCTCAGCTGTTAGGGACAGGGGGCACACTGAAGCTTTCTTT. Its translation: CASSAVRDRGHTEAFF. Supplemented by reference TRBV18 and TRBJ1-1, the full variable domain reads NAGVMQNPRHLVRRRGQEARLRCSPMKGHSHVYWYRQLPEEGLKFMVYLQKENIIDESGMPKERFSAEFPKEGPSILRIQQVVRGDSAAYFCASSAVRDRGHTEAFFGQGTRLTVV.

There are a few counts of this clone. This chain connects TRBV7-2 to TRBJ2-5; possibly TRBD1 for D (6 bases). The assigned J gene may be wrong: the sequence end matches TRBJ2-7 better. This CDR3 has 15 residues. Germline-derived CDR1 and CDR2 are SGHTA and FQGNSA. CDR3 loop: CASSLVSGEAYEQYF. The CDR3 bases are TGTGCCAGCAGCTTAGTCTCAGGGGAAGCCTACGAGCAGTACTTC.

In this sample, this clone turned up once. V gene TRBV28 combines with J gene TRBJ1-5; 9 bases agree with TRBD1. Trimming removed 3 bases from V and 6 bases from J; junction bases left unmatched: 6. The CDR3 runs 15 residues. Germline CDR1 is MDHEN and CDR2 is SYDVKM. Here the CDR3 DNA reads TGTGCCAGCAGTTTCGGGACAGGGTTCTTTCAGCCCCAGCATTTT. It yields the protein CASSFGTGFFQPQHF. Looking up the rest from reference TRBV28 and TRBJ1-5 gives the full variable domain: DVKVTQSSRYLVKRTGEKVFLECVQDMDHENMFWYRQDPGLGLRLIYFSYDVKMKEKGDIPEGYSVSREKKERFSLILESASTNQTSMYLCASSFGTGFFQPQHFGDGTRLSIL.

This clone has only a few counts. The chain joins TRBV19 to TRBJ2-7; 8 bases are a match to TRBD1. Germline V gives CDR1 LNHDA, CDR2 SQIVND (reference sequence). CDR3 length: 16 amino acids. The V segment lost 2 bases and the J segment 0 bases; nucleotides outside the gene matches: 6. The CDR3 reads CASSIKGTGLSYEQYF. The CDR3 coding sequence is TGTGCCAGTAGTATAAAGGGGACAGGACTCTCCTACGAGCAGTACTTC. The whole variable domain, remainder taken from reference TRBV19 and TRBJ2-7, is DGGITQSPKYLFRKEGQNVTLSCEQNLNHDAMYWYRQDPGQGLRLIYYSQIVNDFQKGDIAEGYSVSREKKESFPLTVTSAQKNPTAFYLCASSIKGTGLSYEQYFGPGTRLTVT.

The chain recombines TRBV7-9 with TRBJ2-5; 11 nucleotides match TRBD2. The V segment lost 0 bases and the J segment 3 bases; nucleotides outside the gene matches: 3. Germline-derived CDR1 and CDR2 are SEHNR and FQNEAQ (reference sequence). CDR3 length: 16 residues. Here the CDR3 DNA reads TGTGCCAGCAGCTTAGCGGAACTAGCGGGGGAAGAGACCCAGTACTTC. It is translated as CASSLAELAGEETQYF.

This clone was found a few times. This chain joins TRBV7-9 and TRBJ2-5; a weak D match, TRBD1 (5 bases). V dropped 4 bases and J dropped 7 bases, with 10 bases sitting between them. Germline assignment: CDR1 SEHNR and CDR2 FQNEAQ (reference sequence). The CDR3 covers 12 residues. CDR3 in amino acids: CASSSQTGTQYF. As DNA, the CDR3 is TGTGCCAGCAGCTCACAAACAGGGACCCAGTACTTC.

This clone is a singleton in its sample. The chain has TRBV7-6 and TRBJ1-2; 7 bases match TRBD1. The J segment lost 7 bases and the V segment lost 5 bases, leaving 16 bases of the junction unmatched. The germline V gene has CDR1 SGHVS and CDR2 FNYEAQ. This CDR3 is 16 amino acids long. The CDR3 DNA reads TGTGCCAGCAGCCCCGGGGGGGACAGCAGGTCCGCTGGCTACACCTTC. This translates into CASSPGGDSRSAGYTF.

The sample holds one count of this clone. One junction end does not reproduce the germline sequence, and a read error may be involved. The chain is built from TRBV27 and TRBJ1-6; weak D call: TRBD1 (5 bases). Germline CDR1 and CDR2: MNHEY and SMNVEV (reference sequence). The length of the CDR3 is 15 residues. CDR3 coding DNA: TGTGCCAGCAGTGTAGCGGGGCCCTACAATTCACCCCTCCACTTT. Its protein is CASSVAGPYNSPLHF.

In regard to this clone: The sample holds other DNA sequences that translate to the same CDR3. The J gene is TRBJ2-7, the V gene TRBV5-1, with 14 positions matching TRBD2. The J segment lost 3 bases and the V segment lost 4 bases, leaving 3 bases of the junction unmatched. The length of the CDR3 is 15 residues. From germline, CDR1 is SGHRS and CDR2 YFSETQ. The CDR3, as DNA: TGCGCCAGCAGCCGTGGACTAGCGGGAGGCTACGAGCAGTACTTC. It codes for CASSRGLAGGYEQYF.

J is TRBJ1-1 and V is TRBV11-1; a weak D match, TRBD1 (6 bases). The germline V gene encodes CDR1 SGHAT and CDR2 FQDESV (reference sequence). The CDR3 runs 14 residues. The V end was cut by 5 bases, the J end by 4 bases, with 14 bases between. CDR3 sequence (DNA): TGTGCCAGCAGCCTACGTACAGGGCGCACTGAAGCTTTCTTT. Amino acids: CASSLRTGRTEAFF.

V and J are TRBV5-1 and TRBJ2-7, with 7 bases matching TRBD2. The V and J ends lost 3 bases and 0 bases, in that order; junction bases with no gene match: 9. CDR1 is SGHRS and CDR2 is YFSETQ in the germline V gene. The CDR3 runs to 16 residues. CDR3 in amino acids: CASSWGGDGFSYEQYF. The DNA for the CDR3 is TGCGCCAGCAGCTGGGGGGGGGATGGTTTCTCCTACGAGCAGTACTTC.

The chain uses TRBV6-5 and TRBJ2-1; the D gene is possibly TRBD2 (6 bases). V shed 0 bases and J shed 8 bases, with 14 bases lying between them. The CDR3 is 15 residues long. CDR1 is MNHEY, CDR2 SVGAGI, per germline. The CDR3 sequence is CASSYSFGTLHEQFF. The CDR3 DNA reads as TGTGCCAGCAGTTACTCTTTTGGGACTCTCCATGAGCAGTTCTTC.

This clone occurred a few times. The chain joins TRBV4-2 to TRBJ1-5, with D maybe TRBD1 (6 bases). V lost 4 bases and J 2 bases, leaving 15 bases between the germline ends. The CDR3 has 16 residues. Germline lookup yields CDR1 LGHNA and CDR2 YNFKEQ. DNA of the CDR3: TGTGCCAGCAGCCCAAGTAGTAACAGGGGCAATCAGCCCCAGCATTTT. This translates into CASSPSSNRGNQPQHF.

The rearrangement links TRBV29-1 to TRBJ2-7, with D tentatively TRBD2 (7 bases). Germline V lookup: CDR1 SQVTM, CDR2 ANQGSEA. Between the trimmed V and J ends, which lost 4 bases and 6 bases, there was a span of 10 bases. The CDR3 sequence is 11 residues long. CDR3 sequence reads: CSVGGGGEQYF. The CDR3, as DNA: TGCAGCGTTGGAGGGGGGGGCGAGCAGTACTTC.

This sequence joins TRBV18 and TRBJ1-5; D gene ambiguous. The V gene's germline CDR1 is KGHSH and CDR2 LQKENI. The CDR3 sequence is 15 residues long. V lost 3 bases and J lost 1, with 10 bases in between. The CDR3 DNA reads TGTGCCAGCTCACCGTCAGGAGGCAGCAATCAGCCCCAGCATTTT. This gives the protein CASSPSGGSNQPQHF.

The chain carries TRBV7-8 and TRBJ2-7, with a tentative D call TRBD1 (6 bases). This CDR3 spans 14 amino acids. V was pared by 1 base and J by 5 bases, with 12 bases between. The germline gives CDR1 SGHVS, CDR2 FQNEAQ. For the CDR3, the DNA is TGTGCCAGCAGCTTAGGGTCAGGGGCGGACGAGCAGTACTTC. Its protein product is CASSLGSGADEQYF. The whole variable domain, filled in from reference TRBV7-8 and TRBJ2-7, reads GAGVSQSPRYKVAKRGQDVALRCDPISGHVSLFWYQQALGQGPEFLTYFQNEAQLDKSGLPSDRFFAERPEGSVSTLKIQRTQQEDSAVYLCASSLGSGADEQYFGPGTRLTVT.

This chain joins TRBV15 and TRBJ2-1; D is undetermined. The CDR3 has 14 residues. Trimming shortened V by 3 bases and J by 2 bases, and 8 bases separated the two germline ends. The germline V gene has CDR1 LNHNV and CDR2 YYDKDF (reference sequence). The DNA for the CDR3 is TGTGCCACCAGCAGCGACTTAGCCTACAATGAGCAGTTCTTC. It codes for CATSSDLAYNEQFF.